The T cell receptor (beta chain) described here comes from a study of cytomegalovirus exposure and HLA in healthy donors. Across the study: In terms of ancestry, the Caucasian-associated cluster contained roughly 80% of the roughly 400 genotyped donors. Broader study findings: Earlier findings revealed that most TCR beta V segments proved productive either about 90% or about 30% of the time.

With V trimmed by 5 bases and J by 8 bases, 3 bases remained unmatched. The CDR3 loop spans 14 amino acids. CDR1 is MNHEY and CDR2 is SMNVEV in the germline V gene (reference sequence). The PCR had 60 Vbeta and 13 Jbeta primers. TCRdb keeps only in-frame clones here, not all; method: immunoSEQ multiplex PCR. The repertoire holds about 190,000 clones, with around 81% as singletons. In this sample, this clone turned up once. Its matching antigen is unknown. It was healthy bone marrow donors who served as donors. The rearrangement uses TRBV27 and TRBJ2-3, with TRBD2 matching 14 bases. The specimen was PBMCs. The sequence derives from a man aged 18 to 30 in good health and CMV-seronegative. The CDR3 region is CASSPGTSGGTQYF. The DNA for the CDR3 is TGTGCCAGCAGTCCAGGGACTAGCGGGGGTACGCAGTATTTT.